Each of the 20 T cell receptor beta chains below was sequenced from the same sample in a study of blood T cell repertoires in COVID-19. Only in-frame clones appear in the TCRdb table, and some are missing; sequencing was by immunoSEQ multiplex PCR. The sample holds some 62,000 clones, around 80% seen once. The specimen was peripheral blood. The receptors stem from a man aged 55 to 70 with COVID-19, enrolled during active disease.

The rearrangement links TRBV10-2 to TRBJ2-3; D possibly corresponds to TRBD2 (6 bases). The CDR3 runs to 14 residues. The V end was cut by 6 bases, the J end by 5 bases, with 15 bases between. Germline V gene data show CDR1 as WSHSY and CDR2 as SAAADI. CDR3 loop: CASSLASLGDTQYF. The CDR3 DNA is TGCGCCAGCAGCCTAGCGTCTCTAGGAGATACGCAGTATTTT.

This chain uses TRBV5-1 with TRBJ2-4; weak D call: TRBD1 (5 bases). The length of the CDR3 is 15 residues. From germline, CDR1 is SGHRS and CDR2 YFSETQ. The ends were cut back, 0 bases at V and 6 bases at J, with 13 bases in the middle. This CDR3 is CASSLELGLGNIQYF. CDR3 bases: TGCGCCAGCAGCTTGGAACTGGGGCTGGGAAACATTCAGTACTTC.

The chain uses TRBV11-2 and TRBJ2-3; D unclear. This CDR3 spans 13 amino acids. CDR1 is SGHAT, CDR2 FQNNGV, per germline. Between the trimmed V and J ends, which lost 2 bases and 2 bases, there was a span of 5 bases. The CDR3 sequence is CASSLSVTDTQYF. The CDR3 nucleotides read TGTGCCAGCAGCTTATCCGTCACAGATACGCAGTATTTT.

This chain joins TRBV2 and TRBJ2-2, with 11 bases aligning to TRBD2. J lost 1 base, V lost 7 bases, and 2 bases had no gene match. The CDR3 is 15 amino acids. The V gene's germline CDR1 is SNHLY and CDR2 FYNNEI. CDR3 in DNA: TGTGCCAGCAAGGGACTAGCGGTGAACACCGGGGAGCTGTTTTTT. Protein: CASKGLAVNTGELFF. The whole variable domain, remainder taken from reference TRBV2 and TRBJ2-2, is EPEVTQTPSHQVTQMGQEVILRCVPISNHLYFYWYRQILGQKVEFLVSFYNNEISEKSEIFDDQFSVERPDGSNFTLKIRSTKLEDSAMYFCASKGLAVNTGELFFGEGSRLTVL.

This clone turned up a few times. This sequence joins TRBV29-1 and TRBJ2-2, with unresolved D. CDR3 length equals 15 residues. V gave up 5 bases and J gave up 0 bases, with 13 bases separating them. CDR1 is SQVTM, CDR2 ANQGSEA, per germline. The CDR3 DNA sequence: TGCAGCGTTAGCCTCGGGTCCGCGAACACCGGGGAGCTGTTTTTT. Protein sequence: CSVSLGSANTGELFF.

The gene calls are TRBV2 and TRBJ1-3; the D gene is possibly TRBD1 (6 bases). The length of the CDR3 is 15 residues. Germline assignment: CDR1 SNHLY and CDR2 FYNNEI. V gave up 8 bases and J gave up 4 bases, with 18 bases separating them. CDR3 sequence (DNA): TGTGCCAGCGAAGGGGGGGCTCACGTCGGAAACACCATATATTTT. As protein: CASEGGAHVGNTIYF.

The J gene is TRBJ2-7, the V gene TRBV19; possible D gene TRBD2, 6 bases. Between the trimmed V and J ends, which lost 6 bases and 1 base, there was a span of 19 bases. From germline, CDR1 is LNHDA and CDR2 SQIVND (reference sequence). The CDR3 is 16 residues long. Written as DNA, the CDR3 is TGTGCCAGTAGCCTACGGTGGGGACTGAGATCCTACGAGCAGTACTTC. It codes for CASSLRWGLRSYEQYF.

This CDR3 is CASGALTLSYEQYF. DNA of the CDR3: TGTGCCAGCGGGGCTTTGACTCTGTCCTACGAGCAGTACTTC. V gene TRBV6-5 combines with J gene TRBJ2-7; D possibly corresponds to TRBD1 (5 bases). V lost 8 bases and J 1 base, leaving 15 bases between the germline ends. The V gene's germline CDR1 is MNHEY and CDR2 SVGAGI. CDR3 length equals 14 residues.

The V and J genes are TRBV4-2 and TRBJ2-5; 7 nucleotides line up with TRBD2. This CDR3 comprises 14 residues. J was trimmed by 4 bases and V by 3 bases; bases with no gene match: 5. From germline, CDR1 is LGHNA and CDR2 YNFKEQ. The CDR3 loop is CASSQGGLGETQYF. CDR3 in DNA: TGTGCCAGCAGCCAGGGGGGGTTGGGAGAGACCCAGTACTTC.

The chain couples TRBV10-2 to TRBJ1-2; D not certain. The CDR3 loop spans 15 amino acids. Germline V gene lookup returns CDR1 WSHSY and CDR2 SAAADI. V was shortened by 3 bases and J by 2 bases, with 13 bases between the two germline ends. CDR3 sequence: CASSDPQGGNYGYTF. The CDR3 coding sequence is TGCGCCAGCAGTGACCCCCAAGGAGGGAACTATGGCTACACCTTC.

This clone was observed a few times. The V call is TRBV14, the J call TRBJ1-4; 8 positions agree with TRBD1. Trimming at V came to 4 bases and at J to 6 bases, leaving 7 bases not matched to a gene. The V gene's germline CDR1 is SGHDN and CDR2 FVKESK. This CDR3 has 15 amino acids. The CDR3 loop reads CASSPWTGNDEKLFF. CDR3 nucleotide sequence: TGTGCCAGCAGCCCCTGGACAGGGAATGATGAAAAACTGTTTTTT.

Only one count was recorded for this clone. J is TRBJ2-7 and V is TRBV28; 8 bases agree with TRBD1. This CDR3 is built from 13 residues. Germline trimming cut 11 bases from V and 5 bases from J; bases unmatched to any gene: 11. CDR1 and CDR2 from the germline V gene are MDHEN and SYDVKM. The DNA for the CDR3 is TGTGCCTACAGGGGGGCAGGGGTCCACGAGCAGTACTTC. This sequence encodes CAYRGAGVHEQYF.

V and J are TRBV5-1 and TRBJ2-6, with a possible D match to TRBD2 (6 bases). V was cut by 6 bases and J by 2 bases, with 24 bases left in between. The germline V gene encodes CDR1 SGHRS and CDR2 YFSETQ. The CDR3 is 19 amino acids. The CDR3 DNA follows: TGCGCCAGCACCATTCATGCGCCGGGAGCTCGGACTGGGGCCAACGTCCTGACTTTC. It specifies CASTIHAPGARTGANVLTF.

The V call is TRBV6-5, the J call TRBJ2-3, with D possibly being TRBD2 (5 bases). Between the trimmed V and J ends, which lost 7 bases and 4 bases, there was a span of 12 bases. Germline V CDR1 and CDR2: MNHEY, SVGAGI. The CDR3 sequence is 13 residues long. CDR3 in DNA: TGTGCCAGCATTTTAGCGTTGGCAGATACGCAGTATTTT. This sequence encodes CASILALADTQYF.

V is TRBV19 and J is TRBJ1-5, with unresolved D. Germline V gene lookup returns CDR1 LNHDA and CDR2 SQIVND (reference sequence). The CDR3 sequence is 16 residues long. Trimming took off 4 bases at V and 3 bases at J, with 16 bases between the two ends. In nucleotides, the CDR3 is TGTGCCAGTAGTACCCCGGGGTATGGTAACAATCAGCCCCAGCATTTT. This gives the protein CASSTPGYGNNQPQHF.

This chain links TRBV9 with TRBJ1-2; D is undetermined. The V gene's germline CDR1 is SGDLS and CDR2 YYNGEE. V lost 4 bases to trimming and J lost 8 bases, with 18 bases between them. The CDR3 has 14 residues. The CDR3 reads CASSSQGRRRGYTF. The CDR3 region has the DNA TGTGCCAGCAGCTCCCAAGGACGGAGGAGGGGCTACACCTTC.

The chain links TRBV30 to TRBJ2-1; 10 bases match TRBD2. The J segment lost 11 bases and the V segment lost 3 bases, leaving 10 bases of the junction unmatched. CDR3 length: 14 residues. Germline assignment: CDR1 GTSNPN and CDR2 SVGIG (reference sequence). In nucleotides, the CDR3 is TGTGCCTGGAGCGACGGACTAGCGGCCAACCAGCAGTTCTTC. Its protein product is CAWSDGLAANQQFF.

V is TRBV20-1 and J is TRBJ1-2; D uncertain. The CDR3 totals 10 residues. Germline-derived CDR1 and CDR2 are DFQATT and SNEGSKA (reference sequence). V lost 5 bases, J lost 8 bases, and 9 bases lay in between. The CDR3 DNA is TGCAGTGCTTACGTGGGCGGCTACACCTTC. Its translation is CSAYVGGYTF.

The chain employs TRBV12-3 or TRBV12-4 and TRBJ2-4; 7 nucleotides line up with TRBD2. CDR3 length equals 12 residues. Trimming took 8 bases from V and 8 from J; bases not matched to a gene: 6. The CDR3 DNA is TGTGCCAGCTCATCGGGACTACACATTCAGTACTTC. This sequence encodes CASSSGLHIQYF.

This chain connects TRBV9 to TRBJ2-5, with 9 bases that match TRBD2. The trim removed 6 bases at V and 5 bases at J, leaving 11 bases unmatched. This CDR3 is built from 15 residues. Germline values: CDR1 SGDLS, CDR2 YYNGEE. The CDR3 bases are TGTGCCAGCACCTCTAGCGGGATGGGTCGGGAGACCCAGTACTTC. Translation gives CASTSSGMGRETQYF.